Shown below are 18 T cell receptor beta chains from a single sample sequenced in a study of blood T cell repertoires in COVID-19. The data were produced by immunoSEQ multiplex PCR, yet TCRdb's version contains in-frame clones alone and is incomplete. Altogether fewer than 300,000 clones are present, roughly 90% being singletons, with the ten largest covering around 2%. The sample consisted of peripheral blood. The receptors come from a woman in her 30s with COVID-19, enrolled during active disease.

This chain connects TRBV29-1 to TRBJ2-7; 8 nucleotides match TRBD1. CDR3 size: 16 residues. Germline lookup yields CDR1 SQVTM and CDR2 ANQGSEA. V shed 2 bases, J shed 0 bases, and the junction held 9 bases outside the gene matches. As DNA, the CDR3 is TGCAGCGTTGAAAACGGGACAGGCCGGAGCTCCTACGAGCAGTACTTC. It translates to CSVENGTGRSSYEQYF.

The genes are TRBV19 and TRBJ2-7, with 8 bases lining up with TRBD1. This CDR3 contains 15 residues. The germline V gene has CDR1 LNHDA and CDR2 SQIVND (reference sequence). Trimming cost V 2 bases and J 6 bases; bases outside gene matches: 9. As DNA, the CDR3 is TGTGCCAGTAGTATACTAGCCGACAGGGGTGGCGAGCAGTACTTC. Translated: CASSILADRGGEQYF.

The J gene is TRBJ1-2, the V gene TRBV5-1; D remains unclear. The CDR3 is 13 amino acids. Trimming took off 0 bases at V and 6 bases at J, with 9 bases between the two ends. The germline V gene encodes CDR1 SGHRS and CDR2 YFSETQ. The CDR3 region is CASSLGSSDGYTF. CDR3 DNA sequence: TGCGCCAGCAGCTTGGGTTCCTCAGATGGCTACACCTTC.

V usage is TRBV3-1 (or the pseudogene TRBV3-2) and J usage is TRBJ2-7, with D hard to call. Trimming left V 1 base short and J 2 bases short, with 9 bases between. Germline CDR1 and CDR2: LGHDT and YNNKEL (reference sequence). The CDR3 loop spans 14 amino acids. The DNA for the CDR3 is TGTGCCAGCAGCCAAGTCACATTCCCCTACGAGCAGTACTTC. It is translated as CASSQVTFPYEQYF.

V gene TRBV27 combines with J gene TRBJ1-2; no clear D gene. With 2 bases removed from V and 4 bases from J, the gap between germline ends came to 8 bases. The germline V gene has CDR1 MNHEY and CDR2 SMNVEV (reference sequence). The CDR3 covers 13 residues. In DNA form, the CDR3 reads TGTGCCAGCAGTTTAGTAGCCGGCTATGGCTACACCTTC. This gives the protein CASSLVAGYGYTF.

The rearrangement links TRBV5-6 to TRBJ2-1, with TRBD2 identical over 13 bases. The CDR3 is 16 amino acids. The germline CDR1 and CDR2 sequences are SGHDT and YYEEEE. With 3 bases clipped from V and 7 bases from J, the junction kept 7 bases outside the gene matches. CDR3 residues: CASSSWTSGRSNEQFF. DNA of the CDR3: TGTGCCAGCAGCTCCTGGACTAGCGGGAGATCTAATGAGCAGTTCTTC. The entire variable domain, with the rest obtained from reference TRBV5-6 and TRBJ2-1, is as follows: DAGVTQSPTHLIKTRGQQVTLRCSPKSGHDTVSWYQQALGQGPQFIFQYYEEEERQRGNFPDRFSGHQFPNYSSELNVNALLLGDSALYLCASSSWTSGRSNEQFFGPGTRLTVL.

This clone showed up just a few times. The J gene is TRBJ2-6, the V gene TRBV3-1 (or the pseudogene TRBV3-2); D ambiguous. V was shortened by 0 bases and J by 0 bases, with 9 bases between the two germline ends. Per germline, CDR1 LGHDT and CDR2 YNNKEL (reference sequence). CDR3 length equals 17 residues. The CDR3 sequence is CASSQEGSPSGANVLTF. Written as DNA, the CDR3 is TGTGCCAGCAGCCAAGAGGGCAGTCCCTCTGGGGCCAACGTCCTGACTTTC.

V and J are TRBV7-6 and TRBJ2-1; maybe TRBD1 (5 bases). The CDR3 loop spans 16 amino acids. Germline V gives CDR1 SGHVS, CDR2 FNYEAQ. V lost 1 base, J lost 8 bases, and 18 bases lay in between. Written as DNA, the CDR3 is TGTGCCAGCAGCTTAGGGGCAGGGAAGATGGCCGATGAGCAGTTCTTC. It translates to CASSLGAGKMADEQFF. The complete variable domain, with remaining parts taken from reference TRBV7-6 and TRBJ2-1, reads GAGVSQSPRYKVTKRGQDVALRCDPISGHVSLYWYRQALGQGPEFLTYFNYEAQQDKSGLPNDRFSAERPEGSISTLTIQRTEQRDSAMYRCASSLGAGKMADEQFFGPGTRLTVL.

This chain links TRBV7-9 with TRBJ2-5; D is uncertain. The germline CDR1 and CDR2 sequences are SEHNR and FQNEAQ (reference sequence). The V end lost 1 base, the J end lost 5 bases, and 11 bases lay between the germline ends. The CDR3 runs to 14 residues. CDR3 sequence reads: CASSLVSVRETQYF. CDR3 DNA sequence: TGTGCCAGCAGCTTAGTTTCGGTACGCGAGACCCAGTACTTC.

This sequence joins TRBV6-1 and TRBJ2-1; the match to TRBD2 covers 10 bases. CDR1 and CDR2 from the germline V gene are MNHNS and SASEGT. The junction had 8 bases not matched to a gene; V was cut back by 2 bases and J by 4 bases. The CDR3 has 17 amino acids. The CDR3 coding sequence is TGTGCCAGCAGTGAACGCCTAGCGGGAGTTGGTTACAATGAGCAGTTCTTC. Amino acids: CASSERLAGVGYNEQFF.

The chain is built from TRBV7-9 and TRBJ1-1; TRBD1 matches 9 bases. The CDR3 covers 13 residues. The germline V gene has CDR1 SEHNR and CDR2 FQNEAQ (reference sequence). V gave up 6 bases and J gave up 5 bases; unmatched junction bases: 4. The CDR3 sequence: CASRETGGTEAFF. The CDR3 DNA reads as TGTGCCAGCAGGGAGACAGGGGGGACTGAAGCTTTCTTT.

This sequence joins TRBV19 and TRBJ2-1, with TRBD1 matching 8 bases. This CDR3 region has 19 residues. V shed 1 base, J shed 4 bases, and the junction held 15 bases outside the gene matches. Germline CDR1 is LNHDA and CDR2 is SQIVND (reference sequence). The CDR3 DNA is TGTGCCAGTAGTATAGTGGCCCTGACAGGGGCCCCTTTATACAATGAGCAGTTCTTC. Protein product: CASSIVALTGAPLYNEQFF.

The CDR3 loop is CASSLSSGELFF. The CDR3 nucleotides read TGTGCCAGCAGCTTATCGTCCGGGGAGCTGTTTTTT. The chain uses TRBV7-3 and TRBJ2-2; D is unclear. Germline values: CDR1 SGHTA, CDR2 FQGTGA. CDR3 length equals 12 residues. The ends were cut back, 2 bases at V and 6 bases at J, with 4 bases in the middle. The variable domain in full, completed from reference TRBV7-3 and TRBJ2-2, reads GAGVSQTPSNKVTEKGKYVELRCDPISGHTALYWYRQSLGQGPEFLIYFQGTGAADDSGLPNDRFFAVRPEGSVSTLKIQRTERGDSAVYLCASSLSSGELFFGEGSRLTVL.

This clone was recorded only once. The J gene is TRBJ2-2, the V gene TRBV28, with 8 positions matching TRBD2. The CDR3 is 15 residues long. Losses at the gene ends were 4 bases for V and 7 bases for J; bases not matched to a gene: 8. Germline V gene sequence: CDR1 MDHEN, CDR2 SYDVKM. In DNA form, the CDR3 reads TGTGCCAGCAGTTCGTCCGGGACTAGAAGCGGGGAGCTGTTTTTT. This codes for CASSSSGTRSGELFF.

V is TRBV13 and J is TRBJ1-1; D gene uncertain. CDR3 length: 13 amino acids. Germline V gene lookup returns CDR1 PRHDT and CDR2 FYEKMQ (reference sequence). Trimming shortened V by 0 bases and J by 7 bases, and 9 bases separated the two germline ends. CDR3 DNA: TGTGCCAGCAGCTTAGGTCGGGTACTTGAAGCTTTCTTT. Residues: CASSLGRVLEAFF.

The CDR3 here is CASSLDSGTGNQPQHF. The CDR3 nucleotides read TGTGCCAGCAGCTTAGATTCCGGGACAGGTAATCAGCCCCAGCATTTT. The V gene is TRBV11-2, the J gene TRBJ1-5; the match to TRBD1 covers 8 bases. V dropped 0 bases and J dropped 4; count of bases not matched to a gene: 5. The CDR3 is made up of 16 amino acids. Germline CDR1 is SGHAT and CDR2 is FQNNGV.

In its sample, this clone was seen once. V gene TRBV9 combines with J gene TRBJ1-2; no firm D call. CDR1 and CDR2 (germline): SGDLS, YYNGEE. The ends were cut back, 0 bases at V and 8 bases at J, with 14 bases in the middle. The CDR3 extends over 14 amino acids. CDR3 in amino acids: CASSVGGSQGGYTF. The CDR3 nucleotides read TGTGCCAGCAGCGTAGGAGGCAGCCAAGGCGGCTACACCTTC.

This rearrangement joins TRBV7-8 to TRBJ2-1; D may be TRBD2 (5 bases). CDR3 length equals 16 residues. Trimming stripped 5 bases from V and 0 bases from J, with 14 bases between. Germline V gene sequence: CDR1 SGHVS, CDR2 FQNEAQ. CDR3 sequence (DNA): TGTGCCAGCAGCCCCCGGACGGGGAGCTCCTACAATGAGCAGTTCTTC. Its translation is CASSPRTGSSYNEQFF.